One and the same sample provided the 21 T cell receptor beta chains below, sequenced in a study of early T cells in non-severe SARS-CoV-2 infection. TCRdb used MiXCR to reprocess the 5' RACE reads, holding one entry per CDR3 protein. Of approximately 67,000 distinct CDR3 sequences listed, roughly 9.1% are singletons. Material for sequencing was whole blood. These receptors were obtained from an adult who was a healthcare worker with PCR-confirmed SARS-CoV-2 infection or an uninfected control (not recorded which).

This clonotype was observed at least ten times. The genes are TRBV20-1 and TRBJ2-1; D is undetermined. The CDR3 is made up of 14 amino acids. Trimming left V 2 bases short and J 8 bases short, with 16 bases between. The germline CDR1 and CDR2 sequences are DFQATT and SNEGSKA (reference sequence). This CDR3 reads CSARRNFFVDEQFF. In DNA form, the CDR3 reads TGCAGTGCTAGACGGAATTTCTTTGTGGATGAGCAGTTCTTC.

This clonotype was detected a few times. The gene calls are TRBV2 and TRBJ2-1; perhaps D is TRBD1 or TRBD2 (5 bases each). The germline gives CDR1 SNHLY, CDR2 FYNNEI. The CDR3 has 15 residues. Trimming removed 0 bases from V and 7 bases from J, with 13 bases in between. This CDR3 is CASSEAGVLENEQFF. The CDR3 nucleotides are TGTGCCAGCAGTGAAGCGGGGGTCCTTGAGAATGAGCAGTTCTTC.

This chain uses TRBV10-3 with TRBJ2-7, with 11 bases aligning to TRBD2. CDR1 is ENHRY and CDR2 is SYGVKD in the germline V gene. Unmatched junction bases numbered 2, after V lost 2 bases and J lost 2 bases. This CDR3 is 15 amino acids long. CDR3 residues: CAISETSGRTYEQYF. CDR3 in DNA: TGTGCCATCAGTGAGACTAGCGGGAGAACCTACGAGCAGTACTTC.

The chain uses TRBV2 and TRBJ1-1, with no clear D. V lost 3 bases, J lost 2 bases, and 13 bases lay in between. Germline assignment: CDR1 SNHLY and CDR2 FYNNEI. The CDR3 has 15 residues. The CDR3 DNA is TGTGCCAGCAGTGATTCGGGTCAGGTAAACACTGAAGCTTTCTTT. The encoded protein is CASSDSGQVNTEAFF. Full variable domain (missing parts from reference TRBV2 and TRBJ1-1): EPEVTQTPSHQVTQMGQEVILRCVPISNHLYFYWYRQILGQKVEFLVSFYNNEISEKSEIFDDQFSVERPDGSNFTLKIRSTKLEDSAMYFCASSDSGQVNTEAFFGQGTRLTVV.

In its sample, this clonotype was seen a few times. This chain connects TRBV6-2 or TRBV6-3 to TRBJ1-1; no clear D. The CDR3 is 12 residues long. Germline V gives CDR1 MNHEY, CDR2 SVGEGT. The V end was cut by 2 bases, the J end by 0 bases, with 1 base between. CDR3 residues: CASSYMNTEAFF. The CDR3 DNA sequence: TGTGCCAGCAGTTACATGAACACTGAAGCTTTCTTT.

This clonotype was detected only a few times. CDR3 coding DNA: TGTGCCAGCGCTCCGACAGGTTACTCCTACGAGCAGTACTTC. Its protein is CASAPTGYSYEQYF. This chain connects TRBV9 to TRBJ2-7; D might be TRBD1 (6 bases). Trimming shortened V by 7 bases and J by 0 bases, and 14 bases separated the two germline ends. Germline CDR1 and CDR2: SGDLS and YYNGEE. The CDR3 sequence is 14 residues long.

The chain is built from TRBV18 and TRBJ2-1; 8 bases agree with TRBD2. Germline V lookup: CDR1 KGHSH, CDR2 LQKENI. V lost 5 bases, J lost 6 bases, and 9 bases stayed unmatched. The CDR3 runs 15 residues. CDR3 bases: TGTGCCAGCTCAAGGATCCGGGAGGGCCCCAATGAGCAGTTCTTC. Protein: CASSRIREGPNEQFF. The variable domain in full, with the rest retrieved from reference TRBV18 and TRBJ2-1, is NAGVMQNPRHLVRRRGQEARLRCSPMKGHSHVYWYRQLPEEGLKFMVYLQKENIIDESGMPKERFSAEFPKEGPSILRIQQVVRGDSAAYFCASSRIREGPNEQFFGPGTRLTVL.

This clonotype was seen a few times. The rearrangement uses TRBV7-6 and TRBJ2-6; D gene ambiguous. Germline CDR1 is SGHVS and CDR2 is FNYEAQ. The V end was cut by 5 bases, the J end by 2 bases, with 16 bases between. There are 17 residues in the CDR3. CDR3 protein: CASSLSGLAAGANVLTF. For the CDR3, the DNA is TGTGCCAGCAGCCTCTCTGGGTTGGCGGCTGGGGCCAACGTCCTGACTTTC. Full variable domain (outside the CDR3, taken from reference TRBV7-6 and TRBJ2-6): GAGVSQSPRYKVTKRGQDVALRCDPISGHVSLYWYRQALGQGPEFLTYFNYEAQQDKSGLPNDRFSAERPEGSISTLTIQRTEQRDSAMYRCASSLSGLAAGANVLTFGAGSRLTVL.

This clonotype was counted a few times. This sequence joins TRBV11-2 and TRBJ2-3; tentatively, D is TRBD2 (5 bases). V dropped 5 bases and J dropped 4 bases, with 13 bases sitting between them. CDR3 length equals 14 residues. Germline V CDR1 and CDR2: SGHAT, FQNNGV. The CDR3 spells CASSRSGRADTQYF. In DNA, the CDR3 is TGTGCCAGCAGCCGGAGTGGGCGGGCAGATACGCAGTATTTT.

CDR3 region: CASRKSGQETQYF. CDR3 DNA: TGTGCCAGCAGAAAGAGCGGCCAAGAGACCCAGTACTTC. The chain recombines TRBV28 with TRBJ2-5; perhaps TRBD2 as D (5 bases). Deletions cut 6 bases from V and 1 base from J, with 9 bases between. Germline values: CDR1 MDHEN, CDR2 SYDVKM. There are 13 residues in the CDR3. The variable domain in full, completed from reference TRBV28 and TRBJ2-5, reads DVKVTQSSRYLVKRTGEKVFLECVQDMDHENMFWYRQDPGLGLRLIYFSYDVKMKEKGDIPEGYSVSREKKERFSLILESASTNQTSMYLCASRKSGQETQYFGPGTRLLVL.

The rearrangement joins TRBV5-8 to TRBJ2-2, with a weak D call TRBD1 (5 bases). Deletions cut 0 bases from V and 5 bases from J, with 11 bases between. Germline V gene sequence: CDR1 SGHTS, CDR2 YDEGEE. The CDR3 is 15 residues long. CDR3 in DNA: TGTGCCAGCAGCTTGGTATGGGGCCCTACCGGGGAGCTGTTTTTT. Encoded protein: CASSLVWGPTGELFF. Supplemented by reference TRBV5-8 and TRBJ2-2, the full variable domain reads EAGVTQSPTHLIKTRGQQATLRCSPISGHTSVYWYQQALGLGLQFLLWYDEGEERNRGNFPPRFSGRQFPNYSSELNVNALELEDSALYLCASSLVWGPTGELFFGEGSRLTVL.

Many counts were recorded for this clonotype. The CDR3 sequence is CASSPGTINTEAFF. The CDR3 DNA sequence: TGTGCCAGCAGTCCAGGGACGATAAACACTGAAGCTTTCTTT. The V call is TRBV6-6, the J call TRBJ1-1, with D maybe TRBD1 (5 bases). CDR3 length: 14 residues. Trimming removed 5 bases from V and 2 bases from J, with 12 bases in between. From germline, CDR1 is MNHNY and CDR2 SVGAGI (reference sequence).

The J gene is TRBJ1-1, the V gene TRBV21-1; the table's D call TRBD1 went unverified against the DNA. TRBV21-1 is termed a pseudogene. The CDR3 is 17 residues long. CDR3 amino acids: CASSKSLQGQPNTEAFF. The DNA of the CDR3 is TGTGCCAGCAGCAAATCCCTTCAGGGACAGCCGAACACTGAAGCTTTCTTT.

This clonotype was observed many times. This chain connects TRBV29-1 to TRBJ2-1, with 10 bases that match TRBD2. Germline V gives CDR1 SQVTM, CDR2 ANQGSEA. CDR3 length: 13 amino acids. Trimming removed 4 bases from V and 8 bases from J; junction bases left unmatched: 5. The CDR3, as DNA: TGCAGCGTTGGCCCTAGCGGGAGTGATGAGCAGTTCTTC. Encoded protein: CSVGPSGSDEQFF.

This clonotype occurred many times. This chain uses TRBV7-6 with TRBJ2-3; 10 bases are shared with TRBD2. The trim removed 5 bases at V and 2 bases at J, leaving 7 bases unmatched. The CDR3 has 16 amino acids. In germline, CDR1 is SGHVS, CDR2 FNYEAQ. Here the CDR3 reads CASSKYGTSATDTQYF. CDR3 nucleotides: TGTGCCAGCAGCAAGTACGGGACTAGCGCCACAGATACGCAGTATTTT.

The chain combines TRBV6-1 with TRBJ2-5, with a weak D call TRBD2 (6 bases). Germline loops: CDR1 MNHNS, CDR2 SASEGT. CDR3 size: 12 residues. Trimming cost V 2 bases and J 5 bases, with 6 bases left between them. CDR3: CASSERGETQYF. The CDR3, as DNA: TGTGCCAGCAGTGAACGGGGGGAGACCCAGTACTTC.

In DNA, the CDR3 is TGCAGTGCGGAAGAGGGGACGGGGGCCGGGGAGCTGTTTTTT. It specifies CSAEEGTGAGELFF. The chain joins TRBV20-1 to TRBJ2-2; the D gene is possibly TRBD2 (6 bases). The V gene lost 6 bases and the J gene lost 6 bases, with 17 bases spanning the gap. Germline V gene lookup returns CDR1 DFQATT and CDR2 SNEGSKA (reference sequence). This CDR3 is 14 amino acids long.

This clonotype came up many times. CDR3 in amino acids: CSVEVTGEGNQPQHF. The CDR3 region has the DNA TGCAGCGTTGAAGTAACAGGGGAAGGCAATCAGCCCCAGCATTTT. The chain links TRBV29-1 to TRBJ1-5, with 7 nucleotides matching TRBD1. There are 15 residues in the CDR3. Germline V lookup: CDR1 SQVTM, CDR2 ANQGSEA. V lost 1 base and J lost 2; bases outside the gene matches: 5.

This clonotype appeared many times. The chain combines TRBV29-1 with TRBJ2-7; TRBD2 aligns across 12 bases. V lost 4 bases, J lost 5 bases, and 9 bases stayed unmatched. Germline V gene lookup returns CDR1 SQVTM and CDR2 ANQGSEA. The CDR3 consists of 15 residues. In nucleotides, the CDR3 is TGCAGCGTTGCCCCCCGACTAGCGGGAGACCACGAGCAGTACTTC. This encodes CSVAPRLAGDHEQYF.

The rearrangement joins TRBV4-1 to TRBJ1-2; D possibly corresponds to TRBD1 (5 bases). CDR3 length: 16 residues. Germline CDR1 and CDR2: MGHRA and YSYEKL. Trimming stripped 3 bases from V and 8 bases from J, with 22 bases between. This CDR3 reads CASSHQSGGRARGYTF. The CDR3, as DNA: TGCGCCAGCAGCCACCAAAGCGGGGGTAGGGCGCGCGGCTACACCTTC.

This clonotype was counted at least ten times. The rearrangement joins TRBV6-5 to TRBJ1-5; D is undetermined. This CDR3 contains 13 residues. The germline V and J ends were trimmed by 5 bases and 3 bases, with 8 bases remaining between them. Germline V lookup: CDR1 MNHEY, CDR2 SVGAGI. CDR3 coding DNA: TGTGCCAGCAGTGGCAACAACAATCAGCCCCAGCATTTT. Residues: CASSGNNNQPQHF.